This T cell receptor beta chain comes out of a study of blood T cells in healthy people across ages. In regard to this clonotype: Its antigen is not known.

Overall study findings and caveats: Long-lived donors carried more naive CD4+ cells and greater diversity than aged donors. What prevented conclusive comparison of naive and antigen-experienced cells was that PBMCs were unsorted. Older individuals had lower TCR beta diversity per million T cells (the decline was roughly linear).

A sample-barcoded 5' primer and a J-beta primer mix were used in a second PCR of roughly 6 to 11 cycles. One entry per CDR3 protein results from TCRdb running MiXCR on the 5' RACE reads. The sample lists some 890,000 distinct CDR3 sequences; 25% to 35% were seen once. The sample was also linked to a second study, of T cells of mothers and their children. Per that paper: Mother-child pairs who were related displayed a slightly higher overlap than unrelated pairs, a difference that was non-significant.

This TCR was recovered from a middle-aged woman in good health. The sample comprised blood.

The chain's CDR3 is CASHKGGSYNEQFF. CDR3 sequence (DNA): TGTGCCAGCCACAAGGGGGGGTCCTACAATGAGCAGTTCTTC. The chain has TRBV27 and TRBJ2-1, with D possibly being TRBD2 (7 bases). V was cut by 8 bases and J by 1 base, with 12 bases left in between. Germline V CDR1 and CDR2: MNHEY, SMNVEV (reference sequence). This CDR3 region has 14 residues.